A single sample is the source of the 19 T cell receptor beta chains below, sequenced in a study of siplizumab effects on memory and regulatory T cells. Clones were sequenced by immunoSEQ multiplex PCR, and TCRdb holds only the in-frame ones, with some missing. The repertoire holds about 50,000 clones, with over 75% as singletons. The sequenced sample consisted of naive CD8+ T cells sorted from blood. The receptor source for this set is a human donor in good health.

The chain is built from TRBV6-5 and TRBJ1-1; a weak D match, TRBD1 (6 bases). The V gene's germline CDR1 is MNHEY and CDR2 SVGAGI. Trimming stripped 0 bases from V and 2 bases from J, with 10 bases between. The length of the CDR3 is 15 residues. This CDR3 is CASSYSRGANTEAFF. In nucleotides, the CDR3 is TGTGCCAGCAGTTACTCACGGGGGGCAAACACTGAAGCTTTCTTT.

V gene TRBV2 combines with J gene TRBJ2-3, with D uncertain. This CDR3 contains 10 residues. The germline V gene has CDR1 SNHLY and CDR2 FYNNEI. Trimming removed 10 bases at V and 6 bases at J, with 8 bases between. The chain's CDR3 is CATQRDTQYF. CDR3 nucleotides: TGTGCCACCCAGCGCGATACGCAGTATTTT.

The chain joins TRBV6-5 to TRBJ2-3, with TRBD1 matching 10 bases. Germline V gene data show CDR1 as MNHEY and CDR2 as SVGAGI. The CDR3 is 15 amino acids. V was clipped by 2 bases and J by 4 bases; unmatched bases: 3. CDR3 amino acids: CASSYAGQGADTQYF. The CDR3 DNA reads as TGTGCCAGCAGTTACGCCGGACAGGGGGCAGATACGCAGTATTTT.

The chain recombines TRBV11-2 with TRBJ2-2; 8 bases align to TRBD2. The germline CDR1 and CDR2 sequences are SGHAT and FQNNGV. The CDR3 covers 16 residues. V dropped 1 base and J dropped 7; count of bases not matched to a gene: 8. The DNA for the CDR3 is TGTGCCAGCAGCTTAGTTGTCAGCGGGAGTAACGGGGAGCTGTTTTTT. Residues: CASSLVVSGSNGELFF.

This clone was seen only a few times. The chain employs TRBV7-8 and TRBJ2-7; 8 bases match TRBD2. This CDR3 is built from 15 residues. The V and J ends lost 1 base and 5 bases, in that order; junction bases with no gene match: 7. Germline V gene sequence: CDR1 SGHVS, CDR2 FQNEAQ. The CDR3 region has the DNA TGTGCCAGCAGCTTAGTCAGCGGGAGTGAGAACGAGCAGTACTTC. Amino acid sequence: CASSLVSGSENEQYF.

The rearrangement joins TRBV7-9 to TRBJ2-5; D is perhaps TRBD1 or TRBD2 (5 bases each). This CDR3 contains 14 residues. In germline, CDR1 is SEHNR, CDR2 FQNEAQ (reference sequence). Trimming removed 3 bases from V and 4 bases from J, with 12 bases in between. For the CDR3, the DNA is TGTGCCAGCAGCTTCCCGGGGCAGGGAGAGACCCAGTACTTC. Translated, it gives CASSFPGQGETQYF.

This clone was seen just once. The rearrangement uses TRBV27 and TRBJ2-3; weak D call: TRBD2 (6 bases). Germline-derived CDR1 and CDR2 are MNHEY and SMNVEV (reference sequence). V lost 5 bases, J lost 2 bases, and 14 bases lay in between. The CDR3 is 15 residues long. CDR3 DNA sequence: TGTGCCAGCAGTGTACTAGCCGGGGCCACAGATACGCAGTATTTT. Translating it yields CASSVLAGATDTQYF.

The V gene is TRBV7-6, the J gene TRBJ1-6; D is unclear. V lost 2 bases to trimming and J lost 0 bases, with 14 bases between them. The V gene's germline CDR1 is SGHVS and CDR2 FNYEAQ. This CDR3 has 18 amino acids. The chain's CDR3 is CASSLYILGSSYNSPLHF. The CDR3 region has the DNA TGTGCCAGCAGCTTATACATATTGGGCAGCTCCTATAATTCACCCCTCCACTTT. Using reference TRBV7-6 and TRBJ1-6 for the parts outside the CDR3, the full variable domain is GAGVSQSPRYKVTKRGQDVALRCDPISGHVSLYWYRQALGQGPEFLTYFNYEAQQDKSGLPNDRFSAERPEGSISTLTIQRTEQRDSAMYRCASSLYILGSSYNSPLHFGNGTRLTVT.

The chain links TRBV11-2 to TRBJ2-7, with 11 positions matching TRBD2. There are 15 residues in the CDR3. The ends lost 5 bases at V and 2 bases at J; junction bases unmatched: 5. Germline V gene data show CDR1 as SGHAT and CDR2 as FQNNGV. CDR3 DNA sequence: TGTGCCAGCAGCGCTCTAGCGGGAGGTCCCTACGAGCAGTACTTC. It encodes CASSALAGGPYEQYF.

The rearrangement joins TRBV27 to TRBJ1-1, with D hard to call. CDR3 length equals 13 residues. Germline assignment: CDR1 MNHEY and CDR2 SMNVEV (reference sequence). V gave up 7 bases and J gave up 5 bases, with 14 bases separating them. The CDR3 protein is CASTRAPLTEAFF. The CDR3 DNA sequence: TGTGCCAGCACTAGGGCCCCTCTAACTGAAGCTTTCTTT.

The chain employs TRBV11-2 and TRBJ2-7; perhaps TRBD1 as D (5 bases). The CDR3 has 14 amino acids. Trimming stripped 5 bases from V and 7 bases from J, with 18 bases between. CDR1 is SGHAT, CDR2 FQNNGV, per germline. DNA of the CDR3: TGTGCCAGCAGCGCCGACAGAAGCTACGAAGAGCAGTACTTC. This encodes CASSADRSYEEQYF.

The chain carries TRBV27 and TRBJ2-3; D not resolved. The germline V gene encodes CDR1 MNHEY and CDR2 SMNVEV (reference sequence). The V end lost 4 bases, the J end lost 1 base, and 9 bases lay between the germline ends. The CDR3 contains 14 residues. This chain's CDR3 is CASSYYRGTDTQYF. As DNA, the CDR3 is TGTGCCAGCAGTTATTACCGGGGCACAGATACGCAGTATTTT.

V is TRBV9 and J is TRBJ2-7, with D possibly matching TRBD1 (6 bases). The germline V and J ends were trimmed by 4 bases and 2 bases, with 16 bases remaining between them. The CDR3 has 15 amino acids. Germline CDR1 reads SGDLS; CDR2 reads YYNGEE. The CDR3 nucleotides read TGTGCCAGCAGCCCAATGGACAGTCCGACCTACGAGCAGTACTTC. Protein sequence: CASSPMDSPTYEQYF. Using reference TRBV9 and TRBJ2-7 for the parts outside the CDR3, the full variable domain is DSGVTQTPKHLITATGQRVTLRCSPRSGDLSVYWYQQSLDQGLQFLIQYYNGEERAKGNILERFSAQQFPDLHSELNLSSLELGDSALYFCASSPMDSPTYEQYFGPGTRLTVT.

In nucleotides, the CDR3 is TGTGCCAGCAGCGCCACGGACGGCCGCACTGAAGCTTTCTTT. Protein: CASSATDGRTEAFF. V is TRBV5-6 and J is TRBJ1-1; D not certain. Germline CDR1 reads SGHDT; CDR2 reads YYEEEE. V dropped 4 bases and J dropped 4 bases, with 14 bases sitting between them. The CDR3 runs to 14 residues.

This chain connects TRBV2 to TRBJ2-7, with TRBD1 matching over 7 bases. The CDR3 consists of 12 residues. J lost 3 bases, V lost 6 bases, and 2 bases had no gene match. CDR1 and CDR2 (germline): SNHLY, FYNNEI. In DNA form, the CDR3 reads TGTGCCAGCAGAGGGGACAGCTACGAGCAGTACTTC. Amino acid sequence: CASRGDSYEQYF.

V usage is TRBV6-1 and J usage is TRBJ2-1; tentative D call: TRBD2 (7 bases). V dropped 0 bases and J dropped 6 bases, with 9 bases sitting between them. Germline lookup yields CDR1 MNHNS and CDR2 SASEGT. This CDR3 comprises 14 residues. The CDR3 DNA reads TGTGCCAGCAGTGAAGCCGGGGGGCGCAATGAGCAGTTCTTC. It codes for CASSEAGGRNEQFF.

The chain uses TRBV25-1 and TRBJ2-5; D is unresolved. This CDR3 is built from 12 residues. Germline assignment: CDR1 MGHDK and CDR2 SYGVNS. The V end lost 7 bases, the J end lost 0 bases, and 6 bases lay between the germline ends. CDR3 region: CASNFDQETQYF. CDR3 in DNA: TGTGCCAGCAATTTTGACCAAGAGACCCAGTACTTC. Variable domain in full (rest from reference TRBV25-1 and TRBJ2-5): EADIYQTPRYLVIGTGKKITLECSQTMGHDKMYWYQQDPGMELHLIHYSYGVNSTEKGDLSSESTVSRIRTEHFPLTLESARPSHTSQYLCASNFDQETQYFGPGTRLLVL.

J is TRBJ2-5 and V is TRBV7-9; TRBD2 matches at 12 bases. V gave up 5 bases and J gave up 3 bases; unmatched junction bases: 7. In germline, CDR1 is SEHNR, CDR2 FQNEAQ (reference sequence). CDR3 length: 16 residues. The CDR3 DNA follows: TGTGCCAGCAGCCCTAGACTAGCGGGGGTTGAAGAGACCCAGTACTTC. It yields the protein CASSPRLAGVEETQYF.

The chain couples TRBV9 to TRBJ2-3; 8 bases are a match to TRBD1. V lost 4 bases, J lost 2 bases, and 6 bases stayed unmatched. Germline CDR1 SGDLS, CDR2 YYNGEE. The CDR3 sequence is 15 residues long. CDR3 coding DNA: TGTGCCAGCAGCACATGGACAGGGTACACAGATACGCAGTATTTT. It encodes CASSTWTGYTDTQYF.